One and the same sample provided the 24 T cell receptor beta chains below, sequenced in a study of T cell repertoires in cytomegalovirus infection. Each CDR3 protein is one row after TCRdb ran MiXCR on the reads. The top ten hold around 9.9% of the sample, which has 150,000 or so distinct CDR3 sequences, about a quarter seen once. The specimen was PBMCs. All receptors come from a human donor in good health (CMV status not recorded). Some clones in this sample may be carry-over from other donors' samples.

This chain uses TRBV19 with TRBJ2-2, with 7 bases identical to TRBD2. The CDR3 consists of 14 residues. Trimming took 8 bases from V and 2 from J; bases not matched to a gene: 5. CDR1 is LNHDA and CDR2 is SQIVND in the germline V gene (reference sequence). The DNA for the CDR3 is TGTGCCAGTGGCGGGAGACAAAACACCGGGGAGCTGTTTTTT. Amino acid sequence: CASGGRQNTGELFF.

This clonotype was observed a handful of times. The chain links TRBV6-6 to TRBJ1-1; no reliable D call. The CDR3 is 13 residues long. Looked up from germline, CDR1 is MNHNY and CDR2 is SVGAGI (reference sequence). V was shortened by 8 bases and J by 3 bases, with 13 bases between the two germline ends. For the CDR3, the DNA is TGTGCCAGCCTCCCCTCGGCGTACACTGAAGCTTTCTTT. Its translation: CASLPSAYTEAFF.

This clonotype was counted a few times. The CDR3 DNA is TGTGCCAGCAGTGAAAGGGGAGGGCCTAACAATGAGCAGTTCTTC. Encoded protein: CASSERGGPNNEQFF. This chain joins TRBV2 and TRBJ2-1, with 7 bases that match TRBD2. J gave up 5 bases and V 2 bases, and 6 bases lay outside the gene matches. The germline V gene has CDR1 SNHLY and CDR2 FYNNEI. The CDR3 is 15 residues long. Full variable domain (remainder filled in from reference TRBV2 and TRBJ2-1): EPEVTQTPSHQVTQMGQEVILRCVPISNHLYFYWYRQILGQKVEFLVSFYNNEISEKSEIFDDQFSVERPDGSNFTLKIRSTKLEDSAMYFCASSERGGPNNEQFFGPGTRLTVL.

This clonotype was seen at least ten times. The CDR3 DNA follows: TGTGCCAGCAGCTTAGGAAACAGGGTTAATGAAAAACTGTTTTTT. This codes for CASSLGNRVNEKLFF. The J gene is TRBJ1-4, the V gene TRBV7-2; D perhaps matches TRBD1 (6 bases). The CDR3 extends over 15 amino acids. From germline, CDR1 is SGHTA and CDR2 FQGNSA. V was clipped by 1 base and J by 4 bases, with 10 bases between them.

The CDR3 reads CASSLPGGGASGELFF. The CDR3 DNA is TGTGCCAGCAGCTTGCCGGGCGGGGGGGCGAGCGGGGAGCTGTTTTTT. The gene calls are TRBV5-4 and TRBJ2-2, with TRBD2 matching 9 bases. CDR3 size: 16 residues. The ends lost 1 base at V and 7 bases at J; junction bases unmatched: 8. CDR1 and CDR2 from the germline V gene are SGHNT and YYREEE (reference sequence).

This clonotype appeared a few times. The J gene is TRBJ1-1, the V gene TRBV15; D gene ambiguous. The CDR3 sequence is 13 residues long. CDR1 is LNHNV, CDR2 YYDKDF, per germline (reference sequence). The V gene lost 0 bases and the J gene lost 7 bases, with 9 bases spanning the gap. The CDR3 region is CATSRERYSEAFF. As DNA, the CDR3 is TGTGCCACCAGCAGAGAAAGATACAGTGAAGCTTTCTTT.

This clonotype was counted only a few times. The CDR3 DNA reads TGTGCCAGCAGTCTAGGCCGCGGGGCTAACTATGGCTACACCTTC. Protein: CASSLGRGANYGYTF. The rearrangement links TRBV28 to TRBJ1-2; no clear D. CDR1 and CDR2 (germline): MDHEN, SYDVKM. Trimming removed 5 bases at V and 0 bases at J, with 13 bases between. CDR3 size: 15 residues.

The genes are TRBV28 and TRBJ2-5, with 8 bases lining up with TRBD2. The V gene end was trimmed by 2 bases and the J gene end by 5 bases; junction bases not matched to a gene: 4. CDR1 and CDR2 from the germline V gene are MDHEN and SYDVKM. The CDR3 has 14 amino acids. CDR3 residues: CASSLLAGRETQYF. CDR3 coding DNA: TGTGCCAGCAGTTTACTAGCGGGCCGGGAGACCCAGTACTTC.

The CDR3 region is CASTGVLANTEAFF. The CDR3 nucleotides read TGTGCCAGCACGGGGGTGTTAGCAAACACTGAAGCTTTCTTT. J is TRBJ1-1 and V is TRBV2; TRBD1 might be the D (5 bases). Germline V gene lookup returns CDR1 SNHLY and CDR2 FYNNEI. V lost 7 bases and J lost 2, with 14 bases in between. The CDR3 is made up of 14 amino acids. Drawing the rest from reference TRBV2 and TRBJ1-1, the complete variable domain is EPEVTQTPSHQVTQMGQEVILRCVPISNHLYFYWYRQILGQKVEFLVSFYNNEISEKSEIFDDQFSVERPDGSNFTLKIRSTKLEDSAMYFCASTGVLANTEAFFGQGTRLTVV.

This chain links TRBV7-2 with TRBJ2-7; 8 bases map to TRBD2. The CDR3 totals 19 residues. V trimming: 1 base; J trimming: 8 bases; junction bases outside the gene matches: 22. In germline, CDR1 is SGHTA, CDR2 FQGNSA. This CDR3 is CASSLGSGGSGESTVQQYF. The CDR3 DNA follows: TGTGCCAGCAGCTTAGGTAGTGGCGGTAGCGGGGAGTCTACCGTGCAGCAGTACTTC. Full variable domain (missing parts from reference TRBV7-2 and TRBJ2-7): GAGVSQSPSNKVTEKGKDVELRCDPISGHTALYWYRQSLGQGLEFLIYFQGNSAPDKSGLPSDRFSAERTGGSVSTLTIQRTQQEDSAVYLCASSLGSGGSGESTVQQYFGPGTRLTVT.

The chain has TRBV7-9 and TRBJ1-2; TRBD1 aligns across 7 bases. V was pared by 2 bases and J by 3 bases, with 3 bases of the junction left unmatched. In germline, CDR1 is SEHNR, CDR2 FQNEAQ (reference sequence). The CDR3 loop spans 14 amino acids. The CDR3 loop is CASSLRDRYYGYTF. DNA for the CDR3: TGTGCCAGCAGCTTAAGGGACAGATACTATGGCTACACCTTC. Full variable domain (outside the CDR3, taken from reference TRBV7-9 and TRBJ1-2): DTGVSQNPRHKITKRGQNVTFRCDPISEHNRLYWYRQTLGQGPEFLTYFQNEAQLEKSRLLSDRFSAERPKGSFSTLEIQRTEQGDSAMYLCASSLRDRYYGYTFGSGTRLTVV.

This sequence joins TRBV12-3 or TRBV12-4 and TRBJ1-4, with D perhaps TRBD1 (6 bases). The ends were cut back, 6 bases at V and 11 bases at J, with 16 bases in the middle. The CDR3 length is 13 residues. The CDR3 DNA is TGTGCCAGCAGCTCGGCGGGGGCCGGGAAACTGTTTTTT. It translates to CASSSAGAGKLFF.

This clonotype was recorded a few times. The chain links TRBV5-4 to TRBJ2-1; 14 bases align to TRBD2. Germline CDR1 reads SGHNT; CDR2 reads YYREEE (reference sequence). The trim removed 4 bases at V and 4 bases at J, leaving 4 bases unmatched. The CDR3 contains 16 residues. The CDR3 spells CASSPGLAGEYNEQFF. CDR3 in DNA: TGTGCCAGCAGCCCGGGACTAGCGGGAGAGTACAATGAGCAGTTCTTC. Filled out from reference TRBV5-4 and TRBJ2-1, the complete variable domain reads ETGVTQSPTHLIKTRGQQVTLRCSSQSGHNTVSWYQQALGQGPQFIFQYYREEENGRGNFPPRFSGLQFPNYSSELNVNALELDDSALYLCASSPGLAGEYNEQFFGPGTRLTVL.

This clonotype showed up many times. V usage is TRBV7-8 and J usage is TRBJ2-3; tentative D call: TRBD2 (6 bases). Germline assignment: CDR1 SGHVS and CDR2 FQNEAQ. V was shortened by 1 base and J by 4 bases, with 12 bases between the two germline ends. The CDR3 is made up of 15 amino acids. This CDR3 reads CASSLVEGRPDTQYF. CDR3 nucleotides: TGTGCCAGCAGCTTAGTCGAGGGGAGGCCAGATACGCAGTATTTT.

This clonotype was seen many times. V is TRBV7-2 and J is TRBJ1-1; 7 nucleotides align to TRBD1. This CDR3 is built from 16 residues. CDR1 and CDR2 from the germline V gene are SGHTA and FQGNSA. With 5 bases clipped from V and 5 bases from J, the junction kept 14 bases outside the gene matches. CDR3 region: CASSINTGEVGTEAFF. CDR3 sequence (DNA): TGTGCCAGCAGCATTAATACAGGGGAAGTAGGGACTGAAGCTTTCTTT.

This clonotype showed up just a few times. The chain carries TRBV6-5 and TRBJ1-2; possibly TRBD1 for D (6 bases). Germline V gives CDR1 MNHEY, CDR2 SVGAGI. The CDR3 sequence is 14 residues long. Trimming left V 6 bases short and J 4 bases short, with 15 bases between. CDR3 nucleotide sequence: TGTGCCAGCAGCCAGTTTATAGGGGGCTATGGCTACACCTTC. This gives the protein CASSQFIGGYGYTF.

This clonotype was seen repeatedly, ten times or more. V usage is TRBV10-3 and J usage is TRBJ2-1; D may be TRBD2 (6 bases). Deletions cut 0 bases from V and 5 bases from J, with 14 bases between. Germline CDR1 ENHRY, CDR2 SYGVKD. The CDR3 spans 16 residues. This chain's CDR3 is CAISESVAGSNNEQFF. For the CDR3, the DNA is TGTGCCATCAGTGAGTCGGTCGCGGGGAGCAACAATGAGCAGTTCTTC.

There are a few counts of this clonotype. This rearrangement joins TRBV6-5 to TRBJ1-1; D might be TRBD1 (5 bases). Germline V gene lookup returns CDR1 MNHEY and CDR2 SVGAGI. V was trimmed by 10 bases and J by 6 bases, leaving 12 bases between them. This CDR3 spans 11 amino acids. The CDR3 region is CATRGFAEAFF. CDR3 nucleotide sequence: TGTGCCACTAGGGGATTCGCTGAAGCTTTCTTT.

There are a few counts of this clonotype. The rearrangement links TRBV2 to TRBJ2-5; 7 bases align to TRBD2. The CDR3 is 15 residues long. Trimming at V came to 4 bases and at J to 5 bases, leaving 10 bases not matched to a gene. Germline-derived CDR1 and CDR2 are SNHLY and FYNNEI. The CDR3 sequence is CASSGERGGVETQYF. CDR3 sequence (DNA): TGTGCCAGCAGTGGAGAGCGGGGTGGGGTGGAGACCCAGTACTTC.

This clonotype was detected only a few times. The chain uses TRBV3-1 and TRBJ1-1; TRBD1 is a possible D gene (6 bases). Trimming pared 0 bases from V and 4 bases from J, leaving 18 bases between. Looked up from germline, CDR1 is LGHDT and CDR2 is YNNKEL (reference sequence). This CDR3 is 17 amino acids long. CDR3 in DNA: TGTGCCAGCAGCCAAGATTGGGGACTGACAGGCGTCACTGAAGCTTTCTTT. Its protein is CASSQDWGLTGVTEAFF.

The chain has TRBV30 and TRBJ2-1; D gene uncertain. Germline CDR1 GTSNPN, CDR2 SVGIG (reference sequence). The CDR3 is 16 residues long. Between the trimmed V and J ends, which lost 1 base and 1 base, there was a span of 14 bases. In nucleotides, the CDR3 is TGTGCCTGGAGTGCCTTTATCGCCCCTTCCTACAATGAGCAGTTCTTC. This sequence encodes CAWSAFIAPSYNEQFF.

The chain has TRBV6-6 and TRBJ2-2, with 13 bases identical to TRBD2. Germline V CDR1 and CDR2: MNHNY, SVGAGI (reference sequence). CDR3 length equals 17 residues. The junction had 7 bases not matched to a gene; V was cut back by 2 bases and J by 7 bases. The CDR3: CASSYVGLAGDGGELFF. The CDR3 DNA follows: TGTGCCAGCAGTTACGTCGGACTAGCGGGAGATGGCGGGGAGCTGTTTTTT.

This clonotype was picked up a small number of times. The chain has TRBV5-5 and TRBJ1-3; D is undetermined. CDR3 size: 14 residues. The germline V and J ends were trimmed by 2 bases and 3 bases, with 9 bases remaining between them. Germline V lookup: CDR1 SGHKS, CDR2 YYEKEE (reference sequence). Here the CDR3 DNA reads TGTGCCAGCAGCTTCCATGGAGATGGAAACACCATATATTTT. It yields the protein CASSFHGDGNTIYF.

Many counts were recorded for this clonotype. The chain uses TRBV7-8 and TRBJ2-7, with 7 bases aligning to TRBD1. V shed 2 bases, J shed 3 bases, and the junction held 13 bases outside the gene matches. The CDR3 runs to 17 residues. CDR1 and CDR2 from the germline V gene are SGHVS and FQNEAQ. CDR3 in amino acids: CASSLTEGGATLYEQYF. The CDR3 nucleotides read TGTGCCAGCAGCTTAACGGAAGGGGGCGCAACCCTCTACGAGCAGTACTTC. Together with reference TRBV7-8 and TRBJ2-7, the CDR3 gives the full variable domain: GAGVSQSPRYKVAKRGQDVALRCDPISGHVSLFWYQQALGQGPEFLTYFQNEAQLDKSGLPSDRFFAERPEGSVSTLKIQRTQQEDSAVYLCASSLTEGGATLYEQYFGPGTRLTVT.